The 3 T cell receptor beta chains below all came from one sample that was sequenced in a study of T-cell memory formation after mild COVID-19. TCRdb called the 5' RACE reads again in MiXCR, with one record for every CDR3 protein. Of about 280,000 distinct CDR3 sequences in the sample, over 7% were seen once. Sequenced: PBMCs or a T cell subset sorted from them (not recorded which). The receptor set was obtained from a man aged 18 to 35 who had mild COVID-19 (a few samples of this study predate the infection). Cell type and time point are not known.

The chain carries TRBV28 and TRBJ2-7; tentative D call: TRBD1 (6 bases). V was shortened by 5 bases and J by 0 bases, with 11 bases between the two germline ends. The CDR3 runs 14 residues. Germline values: CDR1 MDHEN, CDR2 SYDVKM. The CDR3 sequence is CASSPLDSSYEQYV. Written as DNA, the CDR3 is TGTGCCAGCAGTCCTCTGGACAGCTCCTACGAGCAGTACGTC.

This clonotype was recorded a few times. The genes are TRBV5-1 and TRBJ2-7; 9 nucleotides agree with TRBD1. This CDR3 is built from 15 residues. Germline values: CDR1 SGHRS, CDR2 YFSETQ. Trimming removed 4 bases from V and 0 bases from J; junction bases left unmatched: 5. CDR3 amino acids: CASSSHRGPSYEQYF. The CDR3 DNA follows: TGCGCCAGCAGCAGTCACAGGGGGCCCTCCTACGAGCAGTACTTC.

The rearrangement uses TRBV27 and TRBJ2-2; D possibly corresponds to TRBD2 (7 bases). Germline V gene lookup returns CDR1 MNHEY and CDR2 SMNVEV (reference sequence). Trimming removed 6 bases at V and 6 bases at J, with 17 bases between. This CDR3 is 15 amino acids long. The CDR3 coding sequence is TGTGCCAGCAGCGGGACTACTACAGGGCCCGGGGAGCTGTTTTTT. The encoded protein is CASSGTTTGPGELFF.